The rows below give T cell receptor beta chains drawn from one sample of a study of blood T cell repertoires in COVID-19. Method: immunoSEQ multiplex PCR; TCRdb's copy keeps in-frame clones and lacks some. The sample yields 250,000 to 300,000 clones, 86% seen once. The sample taken for sequencing was peripheral blood. The source is a woman aged 30 to 39 with COVID-19, enrolled during active disease. The CDR3 runs from the conserved cysteine through the conserved F or W. The D gene is left open where the match is weak. Clone size is not always given. Where it is, it says once, few, many or a class for expanded clones.

NA,15,TRBJ2-1,TRBV5-6,TRBD1,CASSYSGGPYNEQFF,TGTGCCAGCAGTTACTCAGGGGGACCCTACAATGAGCAGTTCTTC
once,14,TRBJ1-2,TRBV18,NA,CASSPTGWGYGYTF,TGTGCCAGCTCTCCCACAGGGTGGGGCTATGGCTACACCTTC
NA,15,TRBJ2-7,TRBV28,NA,CASTPLFGQTYEQYF,TGTGCCAGCACCCCACTGTTCGGACAAACCTACGAGCAGTACTTC
many,15,TRBJ2-3,TRBV10-3,NA,CAISVAGASTDTQYF,TGTGCCATCAGTGTGGCGGGGGCCTCCACAGATACGCAGTATTTT
NA,15,TRBJ2-1,TRBV5-5,TRBD2,CASSLELAGGREQFF,TGTGCCAGCAGCTTGGAACTAGCGGGGGGGCGTGAGCAGTTCTTC
NA,16,TRBJ2-7,TRBV23-1,TRBD1,CASPLVRDRGLFEQYF,TGCGCCAGCCCATTAGTGAGGGACAGGGGCCTTTTCGAGCAGTACTTC
NA,17,TRBJ2-3,TRBV3-1/TRBV3-2,TRBD2,CASSQVARGGSADTQYF,TGTGCCAGCAGCCAAGTTGCGCGGGGGGGCAGCGCAGATACGCAGTATTTT
NA,13,TRBJ1-2,TRBV18,NA,CASSPFGLGGYTF,TGTGCCAGCTCACCGTTCGGACTTGGTGGCTACACCTTC
NA,15,TRBJ2-1,TRBV21-1,NA,CASSPVLAGAKEQFF,TGTGCCAGCAGCCCCGTACTAGCGGGGGCGAAGGAGCAGTTCTTC
NA,18,TRBJ1-6,TRBV5-6,NA,CASSLAQRFSSYNSPLHF,TGTGCCAGCAGCTTGGCACAACGATTCTCCTCCTATAATTCACCCCTCCACTTT
NA,17,TRBJ1-3,TRBV5-1,NA,CASSFNGPSPSGNTIYF,TGCGCCAGCAGCTTTAACGGTCCCTCTCCCTCTGGAAACACCATATATTTT
NA,15,TRBJ1-1,TRBV6-5,NA,CASSSNTGPNTEAFF,TGTGCCAGCAGTTCTAATACAGGGCCGAACACTGAAGCTTTCTTT
NA,13,TRBJ2-1,TRBV25-1,NA,CASSPSAVVVKFF,TGTGCCAGCAGTCCAAGCGCCGTGGTCGTAAAGTTCTTC
NA,14,TRBJ2-7,TRBV13,TRBD2,CASSLDAAGPKQYF,TGTGCCAGCAGTCTTGACGCAGCGGGGCCTAAGCAGTACTTC
once,15,TRBJ2-7,TRBV6-2/TRBV6-3,TRBD2,CASSYILAGPYEQYF,TGTGCCAGCAGTTATATCCTAGCGGGACCCTACGAGCAGTACTTC
NA,15,TRBJ1-6,TRBV11-2,NA,CASSLRQPSHSPLHF,TGTGCCAGCAGCTTACGACAGCCTTCTCATTCACCCCTCCACTTT
NA,14,TRBJ2-5,TRBV9,NA,CASSSPGGAETQYF,TGTGCCAGCAGCTCACCGGGGGGCGCCGAGACCCAGTACTTC
NA,17,TRBJ1-5,TRBV21-1,NA,CASRKAWKGANGQPQHF,TGTGCCAGCCGCAAGGCGTGGAAGGGGGCTAATGGTCAGCCCCAGCATTTT
NA,13,TRBJ2-7,TRBV12-3/TRBV12-4,TRBD1,CASGQVSSYEQYF,TGTGCCAGCGGACAGGTCAGCTCCTACGAGCAGTACTTC
once,14,TRBJ1-1,TRBV2,TRBD1,CASTVAQGGTEAFF,TGTGCCAGCACCGTAGCACAGGGGGGGACTGAAGCTTTCTTT
NA,15,TRBJ2-1,TRBV5-1,NA,CASRPDPDSYNEQFF,TGCGCCAGCAGGCCAGATCCCGACTCCTACAATGAGCAGTTCTTC
NA,15,TRBJ2-7,TRBV5-4,NA,CASSLGTGVNYEQYF,TGTGCCAGCAGCTTGGGAACAGGAGTGAACTACGAGCAGTACTTC
NA,17,TRBJ1-1,TRBV3-1/TRBV3-2,NA,CASSQDLRGGYNTEAFF,TGTGCCAGCAGCCAAGATCTGCGGGGGGGATACAACACTGAAGCTTTCTTT
once,13,TRBJ1-4,TRBV29-1,NA,CSVGRGRDEKLFF,TGCAGCGTTGGGCGGGGAAGGGATGAAAAACTGTTTTTT
NA,12,TRBJ2-5,TRBV12-3/TRBV12-4,NA,CASSSFRETQYF,TGTGCCAGCAGCTCGTTCCGGGAGACCCAGTACTTC
NA,15,TRBJ2-3,TRBV5-5,TRBD1,CASSGWTGRTDTQYF,TGTGCCAGCAGCGGGTGGACAGGGCGCACAGATACGCAGTATTTT
NA,12,TRBJ1-3,TRBV6-6,NA,CASSYSRNTIYF,TGTGCCAGCAGTTACTCTAGAAACACCATATATTTT
NA,14,TRBJ1-1,TRBV7-2,TRBD1,CARHRDDRDTEAFF,TGTGCCAGGCACCGGGACGACAGGGACACTGAAGCTTTCTTT
NA,16,TRBJ1-2,TRBV28,TRBD1,CASSSPGTGAHYGYTF,TGTGCCAGCAGTTCCCCCGGGACAGGGGCGCACTATGGCTACACCTTC
NA,14,TRBJ2-1,TRBV19,TRBD1,CASKRDRGYNEQFF,TGTGCCAGTAAGAGAGACAGGGGTTACAATGAGCAGTTCTTC
NA,14,TRBJ1-5,TRBV15,NA,CATSTGGTRQPQHF,TGTGCCACCAGCACGGGGGGGACAAGGCAGCCCCAGCATTTT
NA,16,TRBJ1-2,TRBV5-1,TRBD1,CASRPLETGGNYGYTF,TGCGCCAGCCGCCCGCTCGAGACAGGGGGGAACTATGGCTACACCTTC
few,15,TRBJ2-1,TRBV19,TRBD2,CASSIGGGRNNEQFF,TGTGCCAGTAGTATTGGCGGGGGACGTAACAATGAGCAGTTCTTC
NA,17,TRBJ2-7,TRBV6-6,NA,CASSQPAGLPDSYEQYF,TGTGCCAGCAGTCAACCCGCGGGACTCCCCGATTCCTACGAGCAGTACTTC
NA,15,TRBJ2-7,TRBV15,NA,CATSRQGLTPYEQYF,TGTGCCACCAGCAGACAGGGGCTAACCCCCTACGAGCAGTACTTC
NA,14,TRBJ2-3,TRBV6-5,NA,CASSYGPRTDTQYF,TGTGCCAGCAGTTACGGGCCACGGACAGATACGCAGTATTTT
NA,17,TRBJ2-3,TRBV15,NA,CATSSWTRGSSTDTQYF,TGTGCCACCAGCAGCTGGACGAGGGGGAGTAGCACAGATACGCAGTATTTT
NA,14,TRBJ2-7,TRBV6-5,TRBD2,CASSYKRGAYEQYF,TGTGCCAGCAGTTATAAGCGGGGGGCCTACGAGCAGTACTTC
NA,13,TRBJ2-7,TRBV7-9,NA,CASSLRGTYEQYF,TGTGCCAGCAGCTTAAGAGGAACCTACGAGCAGTACTTC
NA,16,TRBJ1-2,TRBV9,TRBD1,CASSAVPGTGGYGYTF,TGTGCCAGCAGCGCCGTCCCCGGGACAGGGGGCTATGGCTACACCTTC
NA,13,TRBJ2-5,TRBV18,NA,CASSPVREETQYF,TGTGCCAGCTCGCCGGTGCGGGAAGAGACCCAGTACTTC
NA,13,TRBJ2-1,TRBV12-5,NA,CASGLSLYNEQFF,TGTGCTAGTGGTCTGTCTCTCTACAATGAGCAGTTCTTC
NA,16,TRBJ1-5,TRBV15,NA,CATSRTPQGGNQPQHF,TGTGCCACCAGCAGAACTCCTCAGGGTGGCAATCAGCCCCAGCATTTT
NA,14,TRBJ2-5,TRBV6-6,NA,CASATPLAPETQYF,TGTGCCAGCGCAACACCCCTCGCACCGGAGACCCAGTACTTC
NA,16,TRBJ2-2,TRBV5-4,TRBD2,CASSSSGGENTGELFF,TGTGCCAGCAGCTCGAGCGGGGGGGAGAACACCGGGGAGCTGTTTTTT
NA,15,TRBJ2-5,TRBV19,TRBD2,CASSIAGGLQETQYF,TGTGCCAGTAGTATCGCGGGGGGGCTTCAAGAGACCCAGTACTTC
NA,13,TRBJ1-2,TRBV2,TRBD1,CASSGSGGYGYTF,TGTGCCAGCAGTGGTTCAGGGGGCTATGGCTACACCTTC
few,16,TRBJ2-2,TRBV13,TRBD2,CASSPLPAGELGELFF,TGTGCCAGCAGCCCCCTGCCCGCGGGGGAGCTCGGGGAGCTGTTTTTT
NA,17,TRBJ1-5,TRBV20-1,NA,CSASKILTGLSNQPQHF,TGCAGTGCTAGTAAAATTCTCACAGGTCTGAGCAATCAGCCCCAGCATTTT
once,17,TRBJ1-2,TRBV6-1,NA,CASSESGWNRGDYGYTF,TGTGCCAGCAGTGAATCGGGGTGGAACCGGGGTGACTATGGCTACACCTTC
NA,15,TRBJ2-3,TRBV2,NA,CASSIARRSTDTQYF,TGTGCCAGCAGTATCGCGCGGCGTAGCACAGATACGCAGTATTTT
NA,14,TRBJ1-1,TRBV6-5,NA,CASSLVAESTEAFF,TGTGCCAGCAGCCTCGTGGCGGAGAGCACTGAAGCTTTCTTT
once,15,TRBJ2-7,TRBV11-2,TRBD1,CASSSYRDRLYEQYF,TGTGCCAGCAGCTCTTATCGGGACAGGCTATACGAGCAGTACTTC
NA,20,TRBJ2-1,TRBV18,TRBD2,CASSPPAGLADLSSYNEQFF,TGTGCCAGCTCACCACCGGCGGGACTAGCGGACTTGAGCTCCTACAATGAGCAGTTCTTC
NA,15,TRBJ2-7,TRBV18,NA,CASSPPEEGIYEQYF,TGTGCCAGCTCACCCCCCGAGGAGGGTATCTACGAGCAGTACTTC
few,12,TRBJ2-2,TRBV19,NA,CASSRRTGELFF,TGTGCCAGTAGTCGGAGGACCGGGGAGCTGTTTTTT
NA,12,TRBJ1-1,TRBV5-4,NA,CASSWGGTEAFF,TGTGCCAGCAGCTGGGGCGGCACTGAAGCTTTCTTT
NA,15,TRBJ1-2,TRBV5-1,NA,CASSLGASQNFGYTF,TGCGCCAGCAGCTTGGGGGCCTCCCAAAACTTTGGCTACACCTTC
NA,14,TRBJ1-3,TRBV7-9,NA,CASSLATRKAPGEF,TGTGCCAGCAGCTTAGCCACTCGTAAGGCCCCAGGGGAATTT
NA,14,TRBJ2-7,TRBV6-2/TRBV6-3,NA,CASSYSGREVEQYF,TGTGCCAGCAGTTACTCGGGCAGGGAGGTCGAGCAGTACTTC